This TCR beta chain was obtained from a study of graft-versus-host responses after intestinal transplantation. Study summary: Among the recipients, all got anti-thymocyte globulin induction and then tacrolimus and steroids for 3 to 4 years.

Broader study findings: Some patients had graft-donor T cell macrochimerism, and their allografts showed high graft-versus-host to host-versus-graft clonal ratios.

On this clone itself: Its antigen is not identified.

Produced via immunoSEQ multiplex PCR; TCRdb's table is partial and in-frame only. The table shows tens of thousands of clones, with 70% to 90% occurring only once. CDR3 length: 17 amino acids. V shed 4 bases and J 0 bases; nucleotides not matched to a gene: 10. Germline-derived CDR1 and CDR2 are MNHEY and SMNVEV (reference sequence). This sequence originates from a human donor who received an intestinal transplant. The starting material was unstimulated CD8+ T cells sorted from spleen or lymph node cells, obtained before intestinal transplant. The chain carries TRBV27 and TRBJ1-2; 8 bases match TRBD1. As DNA, the CDR3 is TGTGCCAGCAGTTCCTGGGACAGGATTACAGCTAACTATGGCTACACCTTC. Translating it yields CASSSWDRITANYGYTF.